The entry that follows covers one T cell receptor beta chain sequence. The antigen is not known. Naive CD8 cells, CD45RO-negative and positively selected for CCR7, excluded terminally differentiated effector memory CD45RA+ cells. Germline-derived CDR1 and CDR2 are MNHNY and SVGAGI (reference sequence). This CDR3 spans 14 amino acids. The V and J ends lost 1 base and 6 bases respectively, with 13 bases between them. This record belongs to a study of shared clonotypes between healthy human individuals. Overall study results and limits: Rarefaction showed that sequencing of sorted subsets was incomplete (despite large depth). Generally, naive subsets (rather than memory subsets) showed larger estimated richness.

The assay was immunoSEQ multiplex PCR, and TCRdb's table has in-frame clones only and misses some. This table has roughly 2 million clones, about 95% appearing once. Sample: naive CD8+ T cells sorted from blood. This clonotype was obtained from a man aged 18 to 29 in good health. The V gene is TRBV6-6, the J gene TRBJ2-7, with D tentatively TRBD1 or TRBD2 (5 bases each). For the CDR3, the DNA is TGTGCCAGCAGTTACTTCCGAGGGGACGGCGAGCAGTACTTC. Protein sequence: CASSYFRGDGEQYF.